A selection of T cell receptor beta chains follows, all from one sample in a study of STAT5B mutations in CD4+ large granular lymphocyte leukemia. Sequencing was performed with immunoSEQ multiplex PCR; in TCRdb, only in-frame clones are kept and a portion is missing. The data show about 38,000 clones, with more than 60% seen just once and approximately 0.6% held by the top ten. The sample comprised CD4+ T cells from blood buffy coats. The receptors were gathered from a human donor in good health. Each CDR3 is given with its conserved first and last residue. D genes are given only for firm matches. Clone size appears in some rows only: once, few, many, or a class for an expanded clone.

v_call	clone_size	cdr3_length	j_call	d_call	cdr3_aa	cdr3_nt
TRBV4-1	-	16	TRBJ2-2	TRBD1	CACKSLTGKNTGELFF	TGCGCCTGCAAGTCCCTGACAGGGAAGAACACCGGGGAGCTGTTTTTT
TRBV5-4	-	15	TRBJ2-7	TRBD2	CASSLGGRGPYEQYF	TGTGCCAGCAGCTTGGGGGGGAGGGGACCCTACGAGCAGTACTTC
TRBV10-3	-	12	TRBJ2-5	TRBD1	CAISYRGETQYF	TGTGCCATCAGTTACAGGGGTGAGACCCAGTACTTC
TRBV14	once	14	TRBJ2-1	-	CASSQAFSYNEQFF	TGTGCCAGCAGCCAGGCTTTCTCCTACAATGAGCAGTTCTTC
TRBV2	-	13	TRBJ2-5	-	CASSEGPTETQYF	TGTGCCAGCAGTGAAGGACCGACAGAGACCCAGTACTTC
TRBV5-4	-	16	TRBJ1-5	TRBD1	CASSFGGTGVNQPQHF	TGTGCCAGCAGCTTCGGGGGGACAGGAGTAAATCAGCCCCAGCATTTT
TRBV7-2	-	16	TRBJ1-3	-	CASSLGQQKAGNTIYF	TGTGCCAGCAGCTTAGGTCAACAGAAGGCTGGAAACACCATATATTTT
TRBV18	-	17	TRBJ1-5	-	CASSALLTVNSNQPQHF	TGTGCCAGCTCCGCTCTCCTGACAGTCAATAGCAATCAGCCCCAGCATTTT
TRBV29-1	once	15	TRBJ2-7	TRBD2	CSVEGLADGDYEQYF	TGCAGCGTTGAGGGACTAGCGGACGGGGATTACGAGCAGTACTTC
TRBV7-9	-	15	TRBJ2-5	-	CASSLTSGLQETQYF	TGTGCCAGCAGCTTAACTTCCGGGCTCCAAGAGACCCAGTACTTC
TRBV9	once	16	TRBJ2-3	-	CASSPRGPLRTDTQYF	TGTGCCAGCAGCCCCCGGGGGCCCCTCCGCACAGATACGCAGTATTTT
TRBV7-9	-	13	TRBJ1-1	-	CASSPQPGAEAFF	TGTGCCAGCAGCCCTCAACCTGGGGCTGAAGCTTTCTTT
TRBV25-1	few	11	TRBJ2-7	-	CATTLNYEQYF	TGTGCCACCACACTGAATTACGAGCAGTACTTC
TRBV11-3	-	16	TRBJ2-1	-	CASSLAGSSSYNEQFF	TGTGCCAGCAGCTTAGCAGGGTCCAGCTCCTACAATGAGCAGTTCTTC
TRBV28	-	14	TRBJ2-5	-	CASSLGLAWKTQYF	TGTGCCAGCAGTTTAGGGCTAGCGTGGAAGACCCAGTACTTC
TRBV7-3	few	14	TRBJ1-2	TRBD1	CASSGDGTGYGYTF	TGTGCCAGCAGCGGAGACGGGACAGGGTATGGCTACACCTTC
TRBV7-2	few	14	TRBJ1-2	-	CASSYQPGPSGYTF	TGTGCCAGCAGCTACCAGCCGGGACCGTCCGGCTACACCTTC
TRBV7-2	few	14	TRBJ2-5	-	CASSSPGARETQYF	TGTGCCAGCAGCTCCCCGGGGGCGCGAGAGACCCAGTACTTC
TRBV5-4	-	17	TRBJ1-2	TRBD1	CASSRPGTGSGGLGYTF	TGTGCCAGCAGCCGACCCGGGACAGGGAGTGGTGGACTTGGCTACACCTTC
TRBV10-3	-	14	TRBJ2-7	-	CAISESVRSNEQYF	TGTGCCATCAGTGAGTCTGTCAGGTCCAACGAGCAGTACTTC
TRBV7-2	-	14	TRBJ1-2	-	CASSLVDGGSGYTF	TGTGCCAGCAGCTTAGTAGACGGCGGCAGTGGCTACACCTTC